Below are 17 T cell receptor beta chains sequenced from a single sample in a study of CD8 T cells in ankylosing spondylitis. MiXCR, applied by TCRdb to the 5' RACE reads, yields one record per CDR3 protein. The sample records approximately 40,000 distinct CDR3 sequences, around 6% being singletons. Sequences were obtained from blood, either unsorted or a sorted T cell fraction (not recorded which). All receptors come from a male donor with ankylosing spondylitis or in good health (not recorded which).

This clonotype was counted many times. This chain links TRBV18 with TRBJ1-4; TRBD1 matches 10 bases. Germline V gene sequence: CDR1 KGHSH, CDR2 LQKENI. V lost 8 bases to trimming and J lost 6 bases; unmatched junction nucleotides: 6. This CDR3 comprises 14 residues. The CDR3 sequence: CASAAGTGDEKLFF. The CDR3 DNA sequence: TGTGCCAGCGCGGCCGGGACAGGGGATGAAAAACTGTTTTTT.

This clonotype was detected ten times or more. The chain couples TRBV28 to TRBJ2-7, with D perhaps matching TRBD1 or TRBD2 (5 bases each). V gave up 3 bases and J gave up 0 bases, with 15 bases separating them. The CDR3 totals 16 residues. Germline assignment: CDR1 MDHEN and CDR2 SYDVKM. For the CDR3, the DNA is TGTGCCAGCAGTTTTGTTCCGGGACCGAGCTCCTACGAGCAGTACTTC. Its protein is CASSFVPGPSSYEQYF.

This clonotype was seen at least ten times. The junction departs from germline at one end; a sequencing error may be responsible. The chain links TRBV12-3 or TRBV12-4 to TRBJ2-7, with TRBD1 matching over 10 bases. The CDR3 runs 15 residues. In DNA form, the CDR3 reads TGTGCCAGCCGCTGGACCCTCGCGGGACAGGGGACCCCCTCCTTC. It codes for CASRWTLAGQGTPSF.

This clonotype was seen ten or more times. The CDR3 DNA sequence: TGTGCCAGCAGTTCGGGACAGGGAAGCTACGAGCAGTACTTC. Amino acids: CASSSGQGSYEQYF. J is TRBJ2-7 and V is TRBV12-3 or TRBV12-4; TRBD1 matches 9 bases. The J segment lost 3 bases and the V segment lost 4 bases, leaving 4 bases of the junction unmatched. The CDR3 runs to 14 residues.

In this sample, this clonotype turned up many times. Compared with germline, one end of the junction differs, possibly owing to a read error. This sequence joins TRBV7-9 and TRBJ1-1, with D hard to call. CDR1 is SEHNR, CDR2 FQNEAQ, per germline (reference sequence). The CDR3 spans 13 residues. The CDR3 loop is CASSLVGSGQLIF. CDR3 DNA sequence: TGTGCCAGCAGCTTAGTAGGGTCCGGCCAGCTGATCTTT.

This clonotype was seen at least ten times. V usage is TRBV12-3 or TRBV12-4 and J usage is TRBJ1-1, with D perhaps matching TRBD1 (6 bases). The CDR3 totals 16 residues. The germline V and J ends were trimmed by 7 bases and 1 base, with 19 bases remaining between them. The CDR3 region is CASTWTATGENTEAFF. CDR3 DNA: TGTGCCAGCACCTGGACAGCCACAGGCGAGAACACTGAAGCTTTCTTT.

CDR3 sequence (DNA): TGTGCCAGCAGTTCTAGCGGGGGCGAGGACATTCAGTACTTC. Amino acids: CASSSSGGEDIQYF. The V and J genes are TRBV7-2 and TRBJ2-4; 10 bases fit TRBD2. CDR3 length equals 14 residues. The germline V gene encodes CDR1 SGHTA and CDR2 FQGNSA. Trimming took 6 bases from V and 8 from J; bases not matched to a gene: 7.

This clonotype was seen ten or more times. The V and J genes are TRBV29-1 and TRBJ2-3; a possible D gene is TRBD2 (7 bases). Germline CDR1 reads SQVTM; CDR2 reads ANQGSEA. The ends were cut back, 0 bases at V and 0 bases at J, with 10 bases in the middle. CDR3 length: 15 residues. Here the CDR3 reads CSVEEGGASTDTQYF. In DNA, the CDR3 is TGCAGCGTTGAAGAAGGGGGGGCGAGCACAGATACGCAGTATTTT.

This clonotype has ten or more counts. CDR3 DNA sequence: TGCAGTGCTCTCAAAGCCGGGACAGGGAGGGCCGGGGAGCTGTTTTTT. Its translation: CSALKAGTGRAGELFF. The rearrangement uses TRBV20-1 and TRBJ2-2; TRBD1 matches 9 bases. V was clipped by 5 bases and J by 6 bases; unmatched bases: 13. Germline CDR1 reads DFQATT; CDR2 reads SNEGSKA (reference sequence). This CDR3 is 16 amino acids long.

This clonotype was seen at least ten times. The V gene is TRBV27, the J gene TRBJ2-1, with TRBD2 matching 14 bases. There are 16 residues in the CDR3. The J segment lost 7 bases and the V segment lost 0 bases, leaving 2 bases of the junction unmatched. Germline CDR1 is MNHEY and CDR2 is SMNVEV (reference sequence). The CDR3 bases are TGTGCCAGCAGTTTATCGTGGACTAGCGGGAGGAATGAGCAGTTCTTC. This encodes CASSLSWTSGRNEQFF.

This clonotype was found many times. The J gene is TRBJ2-2, the V gene TRBV7-9; D not resolved. Germline V gene lookup returns CDR1 SEHNR and CDR2 FQNEAQ (reference sequence). Trimming removed 5 bases from V and 2 bases from J, with 3 bases in between. The CDR3 contains 12 residues. The CDR3, as DNA: TGTGCCAGCAGCGACAACACCGGGGAGCTGTTTTTT. Translated: CASSDNTGELFF.

This clonotype was detected many times. CDR3 sequence (DNA): TGTGCCAGCAGCTTAAAGGGTCCTGGAGGTACTGGGGCCAACGTCCTGACTTTC. It translates to CASSLKGPGGTGANVLTF. This rearrangement joins TRBV7-3 to TRBJ2-6, with D perhaps TRBD2 (5 bases). V was cut by 1 base and J by 2 bases, with 15 bases left in between. Per germline, CDR1 SGHTA and CDR2 FQGTGA. CDR3 length: 18 residues.

The chain recombines TRBV27 with TRBJ2-6; tentatively, D is TRBD2 (5 bases). Germline values: CDR1 MNHEY, CDR2 SMNVEV (reference sequence). V lost 6 bases, J lost 3 bases, and 6 bases lay in between. The CDR3 is 13 amino acids. The CDR3 DNA reads TGTGCCAGCAGAGAGGGTGGGGCCAACGTCCTGACTTTC. Translation: CASREGGANVLTF.

This clonotype was observed many times. The CDR3 loop reads CASSYRYQETQYF. Here the CDR3 DNA reads TGTGCCAGCAGTTACCGGTACCAAGAGACCCAGTACTTC. This chain joins TRBV6-6 and TRBJ2-5, with unresolved D. The CDR3 has 13 residues. The ends were cut back, 2 bases at V and 0 bases at J, with 4 bases in the middle. Germline values: CDR1 MNHNY, CDR2 SVGAGI (reference sequence).

This clonotype was recorded many times. The genes are TRBV19 and TRBJ2-2; 7 bases map to TRBD2. V lost 3 bases and J lost 0; bases outside the gene matches: 1. This CDR3 region has 15 residues. CDR1 and CDR2 from the germline V gene are LNHDA and SQIVND (reference sequence). The CDR3 bases are TGTGCCAGTAGTATTGGGGGGGCGAACACCGGGGAGCTGTTTTTT. Its protein is CASSIGGANTGELFF.

This clonotype was detected ten times or more. The V call is TRBV5-1, the J call TRBJ2-5; tentatively, D is TRBD1 (6 bases). Germline CDR1 SGHRS, CDR2 YFSETQ. This CDR3 is built from 15 residues. Trimming removed 2 bases at V and 3 bases at J, with 14 bases between. Here the CDR3 reads CASSLSRGLKETQYF. The CDR3 nucleotides read TGCGCCAGCAGCTTAAGCAGGGGTCTAAAAGAGACCCAGTACTTC.

Many counts were recorded for this clonotype. V and J are TRBV7-2 and TRBJ1-5; D gene uncertain. V lost 5 bases and J lost 3, with 5 bases in between. The CDR3 covers 12 residues. Germline-derived CDR1 and CDR2 are SGHTA and FQGNSA. CDR3 residues: CASSLLNQPQHF. The CDR3 DNA sequence: TGTGCCAGCAGCCTTCTCAATCAGCCCCAGCATTTT.